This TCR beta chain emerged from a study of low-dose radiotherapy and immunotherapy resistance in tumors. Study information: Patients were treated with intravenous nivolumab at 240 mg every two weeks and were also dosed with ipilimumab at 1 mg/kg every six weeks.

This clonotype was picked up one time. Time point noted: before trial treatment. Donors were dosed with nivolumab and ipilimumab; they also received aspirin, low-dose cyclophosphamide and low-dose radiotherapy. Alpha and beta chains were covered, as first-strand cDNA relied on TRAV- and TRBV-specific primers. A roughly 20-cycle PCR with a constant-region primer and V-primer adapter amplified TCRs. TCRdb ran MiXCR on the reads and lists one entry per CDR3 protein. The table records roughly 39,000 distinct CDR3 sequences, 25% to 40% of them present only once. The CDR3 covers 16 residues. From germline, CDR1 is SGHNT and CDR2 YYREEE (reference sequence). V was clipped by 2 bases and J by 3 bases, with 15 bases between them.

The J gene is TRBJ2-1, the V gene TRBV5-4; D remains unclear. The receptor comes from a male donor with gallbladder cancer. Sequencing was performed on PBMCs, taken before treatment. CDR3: CASSFDKGAGYNEQFF. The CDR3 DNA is TGTGCCAGCAGCTTCGACAAGGGCGCCGGCTACAATGAGCAGTTCTTC.